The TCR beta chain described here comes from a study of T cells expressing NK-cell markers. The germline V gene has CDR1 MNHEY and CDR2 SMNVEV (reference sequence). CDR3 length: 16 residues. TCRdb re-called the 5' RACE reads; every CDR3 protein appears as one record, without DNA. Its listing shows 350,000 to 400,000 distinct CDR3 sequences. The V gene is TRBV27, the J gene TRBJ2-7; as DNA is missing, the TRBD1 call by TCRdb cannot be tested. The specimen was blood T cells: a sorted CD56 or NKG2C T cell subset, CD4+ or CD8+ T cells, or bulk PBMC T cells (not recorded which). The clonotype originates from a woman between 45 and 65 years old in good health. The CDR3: CASSLRGGTGDNEQYF.